This T cell receptor beta chain was identified during a study of blood T cell repertoires in COVID-19 (dated by TCRdb to the early 2020s). Background for the entire study: Samples covering the acute and convalescent phases of COVID-19 were provided by collaborators in the United States, Italy and Spain. The material from the prospective study consisted of cDNA or gDNA derived from T cells, B-cell-depleted T cells, or PBMCs. Deeply sampled blood TCRbeta repertoires from subjects exposed to, actively infected with, or recovered from COVID-19 were included in the dataset. The repertoires were released in a freely available public database meant as a resource for research on the immune response to SARS-CoV-2. Samples were obtained from the ongoing ImmuneRACE study (first 160 participants) and from 1,254 subjects provided by 6 global collaborators. Sample metadata almost always included a de-identified subject ID, COVID-19 status, age in years and sex. Where available, HLA class I and class II types were obtained from metadata supplied by the sample provider rather than from assay-based typing. The full study reports these points: How much clinical and demographic metadata was included differed by source and by participant, and the metadata was provided uncurated.

Whole blood was collected in K2EDTA tubes by collaborating institutions according to the institutions' own protocols. For TCRbeta analysis, collaborators shipped samples as frozen whole blood, isolated PBMCs, or DNA extracted from either of those sample types. With respect to this clone: Its antigen is currently not known. No much larger clone exists at a distance of one base, and base qualities are not known.

TCRbeta CDR3 regions were amplified from genomic DNA using the immunoSEQ Assay, a bias-controlled multiplex PCR. As for the authors' bioinformatics: Within the assay, amplification of reference gene primers was used to estimate how many nucleated cells each sample contained. To quantify the absolute abundance of each unique TCRbeta CDR3 rearrangement, sequence reads were collapsed and filtered. Productive Simpson clonality was computed per sample as the square root of Simpson's diversity index over productive rearrangements. In its TCRdb copy, this immuneACCESS table keeps in-frame sequences only and misses some clones. Where compared with another copy, unresolved V genes explain less than half of these, and the others have no known cause. The V and J calls and clone size were taken over from that table, and D and trimming were inferred from the DNA. For this sample there are 80,000 to 100,000 clones; over 70% appear just once. Nearly 4.5% of the sample is held by the ten biggest clonotypes.

The receptor comes from a man aged 60 to 69 with acute or convalescent COVID-19. Sequencing was done on a sample of peripheral blood.

Read as DNA, the sequence is TGTGCCAGCAGCTCTAGGACAGGGGGCTCAACCTACGAGCAGTACTTC. Its protein is CASSSRTGGSTYEQYF. The V and J genes are TRBV7-9 and TRBJ2-7; 11 of the junction bases match TRBD1. Looking up the germline V gene (reference sequence) yields CDR1 SEHNR and CDR2 FQNEAQ. From cysteine to phenylalanine, the CDR3 is 16 amino acids long. Only the CDR3 region is kept as DNA, spanning 48 bases read in frame from base 1. Ends trimmed: V by 4 bases, J by 2 bases; bases unmatched to a gene: 7.